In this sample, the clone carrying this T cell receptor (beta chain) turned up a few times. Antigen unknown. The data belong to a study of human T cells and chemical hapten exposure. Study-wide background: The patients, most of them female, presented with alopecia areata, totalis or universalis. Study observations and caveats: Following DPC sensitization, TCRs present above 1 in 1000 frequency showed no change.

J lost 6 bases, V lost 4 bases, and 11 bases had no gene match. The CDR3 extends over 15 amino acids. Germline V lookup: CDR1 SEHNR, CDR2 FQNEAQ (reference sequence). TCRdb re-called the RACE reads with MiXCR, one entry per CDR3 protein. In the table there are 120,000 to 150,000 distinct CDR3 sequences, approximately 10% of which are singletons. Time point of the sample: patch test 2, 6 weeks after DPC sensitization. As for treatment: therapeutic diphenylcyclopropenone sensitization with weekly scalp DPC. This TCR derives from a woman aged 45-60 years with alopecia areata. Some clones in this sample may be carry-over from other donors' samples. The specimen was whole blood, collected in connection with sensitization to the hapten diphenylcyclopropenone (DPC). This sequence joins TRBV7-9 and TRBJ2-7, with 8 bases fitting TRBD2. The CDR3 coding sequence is TGTGCCAGCAGCTCCGGATCCCTAGCGGGCCGCGAGCAGTACTTC. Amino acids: CASSSGSLAGREQYF.